The clone carrying this T cell receptor beta chain was counted many times. Its antigen is still unknown. TCRdb analysed the reads with MiXCR anew, one entry per CDR3 protein. Of roughly 63,000 distinct CDR3 sequences in the sample, around 20% were seen once. The data belong to a study of lung T cells in sarcoidosis with Löfgren's syndrome. Whole-study findings and limits: In alpha-beta pairs, TRAV12-1 favored TRBV2, and their CDR3s were homologous. Shared TRAV12-1 and TRBV2 CDR3 motifs across Löfgren's syndrome patients reportedly suggested public CD4+ TCRs. Versus controls, Löfgren's syndrome patients reportedly showed TRAV12-1 and TRBV2 as most expanded.

CDR1 MNHNS and CDR2 SASEGT come from the germline V gene. CDR3 length: 13 amino acids. J gave up 6 bases and V 7 bases, and 6 bases lay outside the gene matches. The receptor comes from a human donor with sarcoidosis (Löfgren's syndrome or another form), or a control subject (not recorded which). V gene TRBV6-1 combines with J gene TRBJ2-7; 10 bases agree with TRBD1. The sample taken for sequencing was CD4+ T cells from PBMCs. The CDR3 protein is CASNRDRGSEQYF. CDR3 DNA: TGTGCCAGCAACCGGGACAGGGGTTCCGAGCAGTACTTC.